This TCR beta chain was sequenced for a study of T cells in tuberculosis. Background on the study: CD1B tetramers identified T cells specific for mycobacterial lipid GMM. Broader study findings: Smaller alpha distances in active tuberculosis partly reflected shorter CDR3-alpha lengths.

Profiled with immunoSEQ multiplex PCR; TCRdb holds only in-frame clones, not every one. The sample gives 40,000 or so clones, roughly 95% of which show up once; around 4.7% is in the top ten. Time point described: new active TB diagnosis, blood taken before or within 7 days of starting treatment. With regard to this clone: Its antigen is not known.

Losses at the gene ends were 5 bases for V and 0 bases for J; bases not matched to a gene: 7. The germline gives CDR1 GTSNPN, CDR2 SVGIG (reference sequence). CDR3 length equals 16 residues. V and J are TRBV30 and TRBJ2-6; 7 nucleotides line up with TRBD1. This sequence was found in an adult with tuberculosis. The source was PBMCs, collected at tuberculosis diagnosis. CDR3 sequence reads: CAWDKQGFSGANVLTF. CDR3 DNA sequence: TGTGCCTGGGACAAACAGGGGTTCTCTGGGGCCAACGTCCTGACTTTC.